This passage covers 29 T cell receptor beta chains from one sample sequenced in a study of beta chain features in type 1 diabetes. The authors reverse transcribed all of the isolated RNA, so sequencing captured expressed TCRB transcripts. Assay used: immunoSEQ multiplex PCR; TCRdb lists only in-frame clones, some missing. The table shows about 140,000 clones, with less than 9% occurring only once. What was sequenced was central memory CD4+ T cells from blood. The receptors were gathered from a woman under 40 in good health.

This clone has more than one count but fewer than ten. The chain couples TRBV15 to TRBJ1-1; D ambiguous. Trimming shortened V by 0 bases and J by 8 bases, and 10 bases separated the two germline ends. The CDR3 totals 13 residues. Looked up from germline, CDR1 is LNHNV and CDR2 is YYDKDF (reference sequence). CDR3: CATSRDWVQEAFF. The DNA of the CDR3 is TGTGCCACCAGCAGAGATTGGGTACAGGAAGCTTTCTTT.

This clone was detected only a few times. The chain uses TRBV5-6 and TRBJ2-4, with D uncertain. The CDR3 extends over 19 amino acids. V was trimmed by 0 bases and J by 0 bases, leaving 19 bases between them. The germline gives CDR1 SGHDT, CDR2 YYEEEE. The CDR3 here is CASSLGMYSNLLAKNIQYF. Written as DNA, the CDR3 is TGTGCCAGCAGCTTGGGGATGTACAGCAACCTCCTAGCCAAAAACATTCAGTACTTC.

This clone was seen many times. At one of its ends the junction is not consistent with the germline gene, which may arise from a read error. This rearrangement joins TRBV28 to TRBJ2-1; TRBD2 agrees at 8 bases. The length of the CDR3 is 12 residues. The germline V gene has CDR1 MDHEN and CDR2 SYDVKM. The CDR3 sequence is CASSFREGRLLF. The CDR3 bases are TGTGCCAGCAGTTTCCGGGAGGGGCGGTTGCTCTTC.

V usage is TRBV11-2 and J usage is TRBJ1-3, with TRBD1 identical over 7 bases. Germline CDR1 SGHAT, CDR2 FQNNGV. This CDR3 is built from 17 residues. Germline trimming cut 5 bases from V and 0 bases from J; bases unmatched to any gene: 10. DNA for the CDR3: TGTGCCAGCAGCACAAGGGACAGACCCAGCTCTGGAAACACCATATATTTT. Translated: CASSTRDRPSSGNTIYF.

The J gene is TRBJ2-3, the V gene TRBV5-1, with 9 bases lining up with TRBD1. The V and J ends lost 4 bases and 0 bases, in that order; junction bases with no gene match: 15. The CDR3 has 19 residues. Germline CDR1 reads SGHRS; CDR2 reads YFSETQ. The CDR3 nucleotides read TGCGCCAGCAGCACGGGGCGGTCCCGGGACAGGGTTAGCACAGATACGCAGTATTTT. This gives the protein CASSTGRSRDRVSTDTQYF.

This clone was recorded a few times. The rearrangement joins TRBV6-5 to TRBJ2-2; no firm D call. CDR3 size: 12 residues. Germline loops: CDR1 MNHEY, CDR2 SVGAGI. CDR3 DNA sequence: TGTGCGGCACAGCCTAACACCGGGGAGCTGTTTTTT. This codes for CAAQPNTGELFF.

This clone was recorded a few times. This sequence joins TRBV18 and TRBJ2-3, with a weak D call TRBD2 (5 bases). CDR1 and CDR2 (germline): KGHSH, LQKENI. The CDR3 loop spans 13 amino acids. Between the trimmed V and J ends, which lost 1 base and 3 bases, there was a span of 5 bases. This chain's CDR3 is CASSPRGTDTQYF. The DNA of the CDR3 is TGTGCCAGCTCACCACGCGGGACAGATACGCAGTATTTT.

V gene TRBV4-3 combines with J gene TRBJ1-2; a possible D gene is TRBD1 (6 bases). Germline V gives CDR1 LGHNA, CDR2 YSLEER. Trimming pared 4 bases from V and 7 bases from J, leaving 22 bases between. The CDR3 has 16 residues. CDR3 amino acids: CASSPGRGGASGGYTF. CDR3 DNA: TGCGCCAGCAGCCCAGGTCGCGGGGGCGCGTCTGGTGGCTACACCTTC.

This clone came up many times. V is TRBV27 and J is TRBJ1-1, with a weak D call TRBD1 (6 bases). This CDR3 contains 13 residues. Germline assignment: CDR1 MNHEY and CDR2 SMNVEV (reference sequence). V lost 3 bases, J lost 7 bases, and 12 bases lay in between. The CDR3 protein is CASSFQDRIEAFF. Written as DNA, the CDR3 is TGTGCCAGCAGTTTCCAGGACAGAATTGAAGCTTTCTTT.

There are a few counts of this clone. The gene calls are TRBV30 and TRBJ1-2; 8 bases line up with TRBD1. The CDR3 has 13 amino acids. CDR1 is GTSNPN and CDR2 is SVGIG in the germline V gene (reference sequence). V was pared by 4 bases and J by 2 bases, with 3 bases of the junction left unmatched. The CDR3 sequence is CAWTGQANYGYTF. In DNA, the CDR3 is TGTGCCTGGACGGGACAGGCCAACTATGGCTACACCTTC. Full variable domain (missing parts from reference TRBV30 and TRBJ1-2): SQTIHQWPATLVQPVGSPLSLECTVEGTSNPNLYWYRQAAGRGLQLLFYSVGIGQISSEVPQNLSASRPQDRQFILSSKKLLLSDSGFYLCAWTGQANYGYTFGSGTRLTVV.

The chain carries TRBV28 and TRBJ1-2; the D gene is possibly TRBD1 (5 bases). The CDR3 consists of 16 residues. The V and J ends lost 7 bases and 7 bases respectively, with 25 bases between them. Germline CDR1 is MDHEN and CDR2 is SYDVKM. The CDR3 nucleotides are TGTGCCAGCACCCGGGACTCCGGGGATTTAGTTAGTGGCTACACCTTC. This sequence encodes CASTRDSGDLVSGYTF.

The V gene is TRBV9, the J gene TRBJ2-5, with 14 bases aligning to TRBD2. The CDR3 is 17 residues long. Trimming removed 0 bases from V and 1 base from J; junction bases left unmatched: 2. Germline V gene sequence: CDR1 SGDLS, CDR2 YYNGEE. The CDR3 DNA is TGTGCCAGCAGCGTAGGGGGACTAGCGGGAGTCCAAGAGACCCAGTACTTC. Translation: CASSVGGLAGVQETQYF.

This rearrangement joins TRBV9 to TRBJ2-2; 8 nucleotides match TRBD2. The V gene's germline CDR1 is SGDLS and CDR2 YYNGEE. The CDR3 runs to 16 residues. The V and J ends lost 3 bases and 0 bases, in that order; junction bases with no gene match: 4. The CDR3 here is CASSGRTSPNTGELFF. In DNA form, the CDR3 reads TGTGCCAGCAGCGGACGGACTAGCCCGAACACCGGGGAGCTGTTTTTT. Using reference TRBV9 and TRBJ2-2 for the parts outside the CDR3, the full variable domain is DSGVTQTPKHLITATGQRVTLRCSPRSGDLSVYWYQQSLDQGLQFLIQYYNGEERAKGNILERFSAQQFPDLHSELNLSSLELGDSALYFCASSGRTSPNTGELFFGEGSRLTVL.

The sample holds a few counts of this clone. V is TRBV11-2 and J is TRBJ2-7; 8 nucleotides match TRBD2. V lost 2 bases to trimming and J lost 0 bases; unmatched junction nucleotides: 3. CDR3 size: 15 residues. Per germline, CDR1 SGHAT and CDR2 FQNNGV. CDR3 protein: CASSLLAGPSYEQYF. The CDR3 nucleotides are TGTGCCAGCAGCTTACTAGCGGGCCCCTCCTACGAGCAGTACTTC.

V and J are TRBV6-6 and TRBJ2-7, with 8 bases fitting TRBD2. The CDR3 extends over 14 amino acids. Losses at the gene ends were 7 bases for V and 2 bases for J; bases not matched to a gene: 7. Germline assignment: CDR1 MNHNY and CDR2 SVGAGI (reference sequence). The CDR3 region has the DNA TGTGCCAGCACTCGGGAGGGGATACCCTACGAGCAGTACTTC. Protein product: CASTREGIPYEQYF.

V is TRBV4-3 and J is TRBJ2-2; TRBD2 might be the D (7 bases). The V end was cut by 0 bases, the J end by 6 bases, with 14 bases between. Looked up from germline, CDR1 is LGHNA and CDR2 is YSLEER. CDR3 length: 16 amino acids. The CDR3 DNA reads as TGCGCCAGCAGCCAAGAAGTCCAAGGGGGGGCCGGGGAGCTGTTTTTT. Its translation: CASSQEVQGGAGELFF.

As DNA, the CDR3 is TGTGCCAGCAGTTCAGACTACCGGTCCTACGAGCAGTACTTC. This translates into CASSSDYRSYEQYF. The chain links TRBV28 to TRBJ2-7; tentatively, D is TRBD2 (5 bases). The germline V gene has CDR1 MDHEN and CDR2 SYDVKM. The CDR3 loop spans 14 amino acids. Trimming took 4 bases from V and 1 from J, leaving 11 bases between them.

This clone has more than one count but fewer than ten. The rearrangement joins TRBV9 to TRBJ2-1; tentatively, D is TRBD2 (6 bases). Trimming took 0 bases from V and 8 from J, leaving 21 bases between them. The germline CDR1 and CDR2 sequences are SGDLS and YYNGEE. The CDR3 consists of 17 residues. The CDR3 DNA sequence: TGTGCCAGCAGCGTAGAATCCCCCGGGTGGGGGGATGATGAGCAGTTCTTC. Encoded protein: CASSVESPGWGDDEQFF.

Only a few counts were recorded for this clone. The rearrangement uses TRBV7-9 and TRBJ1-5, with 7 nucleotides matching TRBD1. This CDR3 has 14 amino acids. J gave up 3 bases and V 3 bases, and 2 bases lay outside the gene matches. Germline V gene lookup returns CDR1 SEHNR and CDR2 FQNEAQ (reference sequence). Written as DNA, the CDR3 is TGTGCCAGCAGCTTCGGGACAGCCAATCAGCCCCAGCATTTT. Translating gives CASSFGTANQPQHF.

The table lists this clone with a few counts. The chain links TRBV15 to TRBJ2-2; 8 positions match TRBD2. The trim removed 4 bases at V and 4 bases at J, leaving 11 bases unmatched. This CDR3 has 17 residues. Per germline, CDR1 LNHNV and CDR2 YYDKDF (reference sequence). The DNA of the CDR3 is TGTGCCACCAGCATGCAACCGGGACTAGGCGGCACCGGGGAGCTGTTTTTT. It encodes CATSMQPGLGGTGELFF. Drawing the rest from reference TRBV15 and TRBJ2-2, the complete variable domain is DAMVIQNPRYQVTQFGKPVTLSCSQTLNHNVMYWYQQKSSQAPKLLFHYYDKDFNNEADTPDNFQSRRPNTSFCFLDIRSPGLGDTAMYLCATSMQPGLGGTGELFFGEGSRLTVL.

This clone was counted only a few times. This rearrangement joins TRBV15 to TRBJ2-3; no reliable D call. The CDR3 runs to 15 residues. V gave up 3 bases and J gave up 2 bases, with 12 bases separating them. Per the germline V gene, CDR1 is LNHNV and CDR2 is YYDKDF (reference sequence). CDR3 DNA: TGTGCCACCAGCAGGGCGGTACCCTTCACAGATACGCAGTATTTT. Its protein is CATSRAVPFTDTQYF.

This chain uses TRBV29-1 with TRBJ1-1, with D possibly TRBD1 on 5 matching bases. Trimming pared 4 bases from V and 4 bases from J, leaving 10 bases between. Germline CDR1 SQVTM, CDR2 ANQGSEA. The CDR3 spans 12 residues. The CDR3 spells CSVGQGGTEAFF. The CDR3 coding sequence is TGCAGCGTTGGGCAGGGAGGCACTGAAGCTTTCTTT.

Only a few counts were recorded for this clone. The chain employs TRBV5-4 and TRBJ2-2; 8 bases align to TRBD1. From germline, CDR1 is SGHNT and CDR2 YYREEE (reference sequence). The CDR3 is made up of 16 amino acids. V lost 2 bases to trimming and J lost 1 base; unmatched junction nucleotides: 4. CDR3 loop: CASSFAGTGNTGELFF. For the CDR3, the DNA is TGTGCCAGCAGCTTCGCCGGGACAGGGAACACCGGGGAGCTGTTTTTT. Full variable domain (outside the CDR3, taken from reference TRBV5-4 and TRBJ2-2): ETGVTQSPTHLIKTRGQQVTLRCSSQSGHNTVSWYQQALGQGPQFIFQYYREEENGRGNFPPRFSGLQFPNYSSELNVNALELDDSALYLCASSFAGTGNTGELFFGEGSRLTVL.

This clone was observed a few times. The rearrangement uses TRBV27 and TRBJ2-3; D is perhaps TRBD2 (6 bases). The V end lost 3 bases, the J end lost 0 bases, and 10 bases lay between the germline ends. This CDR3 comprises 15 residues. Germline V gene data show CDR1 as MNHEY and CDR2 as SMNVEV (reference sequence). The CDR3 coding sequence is TGTGCCAGCAGTTTCCGGGGGTATAGCACAGATACGCAGTATTTT. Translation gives CASSFRGYSTDTQYF.

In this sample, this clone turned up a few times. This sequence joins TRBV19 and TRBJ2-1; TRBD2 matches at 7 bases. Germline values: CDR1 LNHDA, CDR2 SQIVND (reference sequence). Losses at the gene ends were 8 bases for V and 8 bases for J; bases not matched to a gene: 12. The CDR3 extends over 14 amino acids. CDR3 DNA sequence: TGTGCCAGTTCTACCTCCGGGACTACCGATGAGCAGTTCTTC. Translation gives CASSTSGTTDEQFF. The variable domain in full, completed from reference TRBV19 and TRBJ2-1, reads DGGITQSPKYLFRKEGQNVTLSCEQNLNHDAMYWYRQDPGQGLRLIYYSQIVNDFQKGDIAEGYSVSREKKESFPLTVTSAQKNPTAFYLCASSTSGTTDEQFFGPGTRLTVL.

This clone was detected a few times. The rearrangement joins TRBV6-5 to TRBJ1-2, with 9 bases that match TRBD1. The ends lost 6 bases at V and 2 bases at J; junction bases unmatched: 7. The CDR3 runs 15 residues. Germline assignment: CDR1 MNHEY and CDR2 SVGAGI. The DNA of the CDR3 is TGTGCCAGCAGAGAAACAGGGGGCGCAAACTATGGCTACACCTTC. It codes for CASRETGGANYGYTF.

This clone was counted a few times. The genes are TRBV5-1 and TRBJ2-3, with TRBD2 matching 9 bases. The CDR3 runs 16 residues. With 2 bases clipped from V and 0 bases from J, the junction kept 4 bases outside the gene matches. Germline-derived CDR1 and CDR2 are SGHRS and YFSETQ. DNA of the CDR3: TGCGCCAGCAGCTTCCCTAGCGGGACTAGCACAGATACGCAGTATTTT. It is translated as CASSFPSGTSTDTQYF.

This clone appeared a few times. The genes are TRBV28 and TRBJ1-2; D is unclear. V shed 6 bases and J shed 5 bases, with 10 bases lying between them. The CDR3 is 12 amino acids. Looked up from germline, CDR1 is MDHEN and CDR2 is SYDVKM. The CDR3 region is CASSTRDYGYTF. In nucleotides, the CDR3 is TGTGCCAGCAGCACCCGAGATTATGGCTACACCTTC.

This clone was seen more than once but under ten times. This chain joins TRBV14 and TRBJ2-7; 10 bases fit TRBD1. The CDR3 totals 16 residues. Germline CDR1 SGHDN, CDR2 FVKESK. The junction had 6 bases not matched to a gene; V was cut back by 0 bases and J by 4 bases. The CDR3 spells CASSQDRGQGTYEQYF. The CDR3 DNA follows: TGTGCCAGCAGCCAAGATCGGGGACAGGGGACTTACGAGCAGTACTTC.